The clone carrying this T cell receptor beta chain has more than one count but fewer than ten. The second PCR ran roughly 7 to 12 cycles with a sample-barcoded 5' primer and J-beta primers. TCRdb ran MiXCR on the 5' RACE reads and lists one entry per CDR3 protein. The sample consists of approximately 1.5 million distinct CDR3 sequences, 35% to 45% of them appearing once. Caucasian individuals from Russia who were healthy and aged roughly 6 to 90 acted as donors. These data are taken from a study of blood T cells in healthy people across ages. V was clipped by 5 bases and J by 0 bases, with 4 bases between them. CDR1 and CDR2 from the germline V gene are SQVTM and ANQGSEA. There are 11 residues in the CDR3.

The chain couples TRBV29-1 to TRBJ1-1; no firm D call. This sequence was found in a woman aged 18-29 years in good health. The sequenced sample consisted of blood. The CDR3 DNA reads TGCAGCGTTCCTATGAACACTGAAGCTTTCTTT. It codes for CSVPMNTEAFF.